One sample yielded the 19 T cell receptor beta chains listed below, sequenced in a study of Ad26.COV2.S vaccination and SARS-CoV-2 variants. Treatment reported: 19 received Ad26.COV2.S at low or high dose, single or two shots; roughly five received placebo; per-sample allocation not given. After the first vaccine or placebo injection, samples were drawn on day 63. TCRdb keeps only in-frame clones here, not all; method: immunoSEQ multiplex PCR. The table lists roughly 350,000 clones, approximately 86% of them singletons. The source was peripheral blood, collected in a trial of Ad26.COV2.S vaccine versus placebo. The source of these receptors is a person aged 18-60 years who received the Ad26.COV2.S COVID-19 vaccine or a placebo.

The V call is TRBV11-3, the J call TRBJ2-1; perhaps TRBD2 as D (5 bases). V lost 5 bases and J lost 5, with 16 bases in between. Germline assignment: CDR1 SGHNT and CDR2 YENEEA. This CDR3 is built from 15 residues. CDR3 nucleotide sequence: TGTGCCAGCAGCCCCGGACTCCCTCGGGACAATGAGCAGTTCTTC. It translates to CASSPGLPRDNEQFF.

The chain employs TRBV2 and TRBJ1-6; 9 nucleotides agree with TRBD1. Trimming took 6 bases from V and 9 from J; bases not matched to a gene: 3. CDR3 length: 13 residues. From germline, CDR1 is SNHLY and CDR2 FYNNEI. The CDR3 is CASSGQGSSPLHF. The CDR3 bases are TGTGCCAGCAGCGGACAGGGGAGTTCACCCCTCCACTTT.

The chain carries TRBV28 and TRBJ1-3; no definite D call. This CDR3 contains 15 residues. Germline V CDR1 and CDR2: MDHEN, SYDVKM. The ends were cut back, 3 bases at V and 0 bases at J, with 9 bases in the middle. The CDR3 spells CASSFDANSGNTIYF. The CDR3 DNA is TGTGCCAGCAGTTTCGATGCCAACTCTGGAAACACCATATATTTT. Based on the CDR3 plus reference TRBV28 and TRBJ1-3, the full variable domain is DVKVTQSSRYLVKRTGEKVFLECVQDMDHENMFWYRQDPGLGLRLIYFSYDVKMKEKGDIPEGYSVSREKKERFSLILESASTNQTSMYLCASSFDANSGNTIYFGEGSWLTVV.

This clone has just one count. The gene calls are TRBV7-2 and TRBJ2-5; either TRBD1 or TRBD2 may fit D (5 bases each). The V gene lost 9 bases and the J gene lost 2 bases, with 19 bases spanning the gap. In germline, CDR1 is SGHTA, CDR2 FQGNSA. This CDR3 has 15 amino acids. The CDR3: CARTRRGRLQETQYF. Written as DNA, the CDR3 is TGTGCCAGAACCCGACGGGGACGCCTACAAGAGACCCAGTACTTC.

The V gene is TRBV7-9, the J gene TRBJ2-7, with no clear D. This CDR3 spans 14 amino acids. Germline V CDR1 and CDR2: SEHNR, FQNEAQ (reference sequence). Deletions cut 2 bases from V and 4 bases from J, with 12 bases between. The CDR3 DNA is TGTGCCAGCAGCTTAACGGTCCTTCCTTACGAGCAGTACTTC. Its protein is CASSLTVLPYEQYF. Supplemented by reference TRBV7-9 and TRBJ2-7, the full variable domain reads DTGVSQNPRHKITKRGQNVTFRCDPISEHNRLYWYRQTLGQGPEFLTYFQNEAQLEKSRLLSDRFSAERPKGSFSTLEIQRTEQGDSAMYLCASSLTVLPYEQYFGPGTRLTVT.

The chain recombines TRBV6-6 with TRBJ1-3; 7 bases fit TRBD1. This CDR3 region has 15 residues. With V trimmed by 10 bases and J by 1 base, 10 bases remained unmatched. Germline CDR1 is MNHNY and CDR2 is SVGAGI (reference sequence). Here the CDR3 reads CATQQGVRSGNTIYF. The CDR3 coding sequence is TGTGCCACCCAGCAGGGGGTACGTTCTGGAAACACCATATATTTT.

The chain uses TRBV11-2 and TRBJ2-7, with 13 bases lining up with TRBD2. The ends lost 5 bases at V and 3 bases at J; junction bases unmatched: 4. Looked up from germline, CDR1 is SGHAT and CDR2 is FQNNGV. The CDR3 contains 15 residues. CDR3 coding DNA: TGTGCCAGCAGCCCGGGACTAGCGGGGATCTACGAGCAGTACTTC. The encoded protein is CASSPGLAGIYEQYF.

V usage is TRBV7-2 and J usage is TRBJ2-3; TRBD2 matches at 14 bases. Per germline, CDR1 SGHTA and CDR2 FQGNSA. The CDR3 extends over 15 amino acids. V was pared by 3 bases and J by 10 bases, with 6 bases of the junction left unmatched. In DNA, the CDR3 is TGTGCCAGCAGCTTGACTAGCGGGGGGGCCCGGTCGCAGTATTTT. This sequence encodes CASSLTSGGARSQYF.

The J gene is TRBJ1-1, the V gene TRBV21-1; the DNA was not used to check the table's D call, TRBD1. TRBV21-1 constitutes a pseudogene. The CDR3 totals 14 residues. The DNA for the CDR3 is TGTGCCAGCAGCAAAGGAGGAGAACAGGGAGAAGCTTTCTTT. Translating gives CASSKGGEQGEAFF.

The chain links TRBV30 to TRBJ1-5, with 8 bases identical to TRBD1. Germline V gene sequence: CDR1 GTSNPN, CDR2 SVGIG (reference sequence). Trimming took 5 bases from V and 6 from J; bases not matched to a gene: 6. This CDR3 has 13 residues. For the CDR3, the DNA is TGTGCCTGGGCCGCCAGGGGGCGTCAGCCCCAGCATTTT. This translates into CAWAARGRQPQHF.

The chain carries TRBV25-1 and TRBJ2-3; D not certain. V was pared by 1 base and J by 0 bases, with 11 bases between. This CDR3 region has 16 residues. Germline V gene data show CDR1 as MGHDK and CDR2 as SYGVNS. CDR3 region: CASSELGIPSTDTQYF. CDR3 DNA sequence: TGTGCCAGCAGTGAATTAGGGATCCCGAGCACAGATACGCAGTATTTT. The full variable domain, in which reference TRBV25-1 and TRBJ2-3 provide the parts outside the CDR3, is EADIYQTPRYLVIGTGKKITLECSQTMGHDKMYWYQQDPGMELHLIHYSYGVNSTEKGDLSSESTVSRIRTEHFPLTLESARPSHTSQYLCASSELGIPSTDTQYFGPGTRLTVL.

The chain recombines TRBV28 with TRBJ1-1; the D gene is possibly TRBD1 (6 bases). The CDR3 extends over 13 amino acids. Germline-derived CDR1 and CDR2 are MDHEN and SYDVKM. Trimming stripped 6 bases from V and 0 bases from J, with 8 bases between. CDR3 bases: TGTGCCAGCAGCAGGACAGTGAACACTGAAGCTTTCTTT. As protein: CASSRTVNTEAFF.

This clone has only one observation. The chain joins TRBV4-3 to TRBJ2-3; 13 positions match TRBD2. There are 17 residues in the CDR3. Trimming took 4 bases from V and 4 from J; bases not matched to a gene: 8. Germline CDR1 and CDR2: LGHNA and YSLEER. The CDR3 here is CASSRAQTSGRPDTQYF. The DNA for the CDR3 is TGCGCCAGCAGCCGAGCGCAGACTAGCGGGAGGCCAGATACGCAGTATTTT.

The V call is TRBV19, the J call TRBJ2-1; 8 bases fit TRBD1. Germline assignment: CDR1 LNHDA and CDR2 SQIVND (reference sequence). This CDR3 spans 15 amino acids. V lost 5 bases to trimming and J lost 6 bases; unmatched junction nucleotides: 9. The CDR3 is CASSPRTGNGNEQFF. The CDR3 region has the DNA TGTGCCAGTAGTCCGCGGACAGGGAATGGCAATGAGCAGTTCTTC.

The chain is built from TRBV18 and TRBJ1-5; the match to TRBD1 covers 7 bases. Germline values: CDR1 KGHSH, CDR2 LQKENI. The CDR3 extends over 15 amino acids. With V trimmed by 2 bases and J by 5 bases, 6 bases remained unmatched. The CDR3 nucleotides read TGTGCCAGCTCACCAAGACAGGGAGGCGATCAGCCCCAGCATTTT. Translation gives CASSPRQGGDQPQHF.

The chain has TRBV27 and TRBJ2-2; D unclear. Germline CDR1 is MNHEY and CDR2 is SMNVEV (reference sequence). This CDR3 region has 17 residues. Trimming took 3 bases from V and 7 from J, leaving 21 bases between them. The CDR3 reads CASSFLSPSASRGELFF. CDR3 in DNA: TGTGCCAGCAGTTTCCTTTCCCCATCTGCCAGTCGCGGGGAGCTGTTTTTT.

The rearrangement uses TRBV9 and TRBJ2-2; possibly TRBD1 or TRBD2 for D (5 bases each). The CDR3 sequence is 19 residues long. Trimming left V 3 bases short and J 2 bases short, with 23 bases between. In germline, CDR1 is SGDLS, CDR2 YYNGEE. CDR3 loop: CASSALFPGPLSNTGELFF. CDR3 coding DNA: TGTGCCAGCAGCGCCCTTTTTCCGGGACCTCTCTCAAACACCGGGGAGCTGTTTTTT.

V and J are TRBV5-1 and TRBJ2-7, with 13 bases identical to TRBD2. The CDR3 runs 16 residues. J gave up 7 bases and V 4 bases, and 11 bases lay outside the gene matches. CDR1 is SGHRS, CDR2 YFSETQ, per germline. The CDR3 sequence: CASSPLAGGPRWEQYF. The CDR3 DNA reads TGCGCCAGCAGCCCACTAGCGGGAGGGCCGAGGTGGGAGCAGTACTTC.

The chain links TRBV15 to TRBJ2-7, with D possibly matching TRBD2 (6 bases). Germline V gene sequence: CDR1 LNHNV, CDR2 YYDKDF (reference sequence). CDR3 length equals 15 residues. Trimming cost V 5 bases and J 1 base, with 15 bases left between them. The CDR3: CATSPTAGISYEQYF. Here the CDR3 DNA reads TGTGCCACCAGCCCAACCGCGGGAATATCCTACGAGCAGTACTTC.